This T cell receptor (beta chain) came from a study of immune characterization of retroperitoneal liposarcoma. CDR3 length: 15 residues. CDR1 and CDR2 from the germline V gene are MNHEY and SMNVEV (reference sequence). Trimming cost V 4 bases and J 3 bases; bases outside gene matches: 5. This clonotype was counted at least ten times. TCRdb processed the PCR reads anew with MiXCR; each CDR3 protein has one entry. Of about 10,000 distinct CDR3 sequences detected, roughly a quarter appear once; the ten largest clones hold about 8.5%. Sequenced sample: tumor tissue. The chain recombines TRBV27 with TRBJ1-1, with TRBD1 identical over 10 bases. The clonotype comes from a male donor with retroperitoneal liposarcoma. As DNA, the CDR3 is TGTGCCAGCAGTTCGACAGGGGGCCGGTACACTGAAGCTTTCTTT. Translation gives CASSSTGGRYTEAFF.